Following are 7 T cell receptor beta chains from one sample sequenced in a study of cytomegalovirus exposure and HLA in healthy donors. PCR amplification relied on 60 Vbeta primers (plus 13 Jbeta primers). Libraries were prepared by immunoSEQ multiplex PCR; TCRdb keeps only in-frame clonotypes and omits some of them. This table holds about 130,000 clones, roughly 80% found once. The specimen was PBMCs. The receptors originated from a girl aged 2 to 10 in good health and CMV-seronegative.

Only a few counts were recorded for this clone. V usage is TRBV7-8 and J usage is TRBJ2-1, with D perhaps TRBD2 (6 bases). CDR1 and CDR2 (germline): SGHVS, FQNEAQ. V was cut by 0 bases and J by 7 bases, with 13 bases left in between. This CDR3 has 15 residues. CDR3 in amino acids: CASSLAGGRGNEQFF. DNA for the CDR3: TGTGCCAGCAGCTTAGCGGGGGGTAGGGGTAATGAGCAGTTCTTC.

The chain links TRBV6-1 to TRBJ2-3, with 9 bases that match TRBD1. Germline lookup yields CDR1 MNHNS and CDR2 SASEGT. After removal of 3 bases from V and 11 bases from J, the junction contained 6 bases not matched to a gene. The CDR3 is made up of 13 amino acids. The CDR3 DNA reads as TGTGCCAGCAGTGACCGGGACAGGGCAAAGCAGTATTTT. Protein product: CASSDRDRAKQYF.

The V gene is TRBV6-6, the J gene TRBJ2-7; 7 bases line up with TRBD2. Germline V gene lookup returns CDR1 MNHNY and CDR2 SVGAGI (reference sequence). The CDR3 is made up of 14 amino acids. Trimming removed 0 bases from V and 1 base from J; junction bases left unmatched: 0. The CDR3 DNA follows: TGTGCCAGCAGTTACTCAGCGGGGTCCTACGAGCAGTACTTC. This encodes CASSYSAGSYEQYF.

The chain combines TRBV7-8 with TRBJ2-5, with 12 bases aligning to TRBD2. Germline V gives CDR1 SGHVS, CDR2 FQNEAQ. The CDR3 covers 15 residues. Trimming at V came to 6 bases and at J to 4 bases, leaving 6 bases not matched to a gene. This CDR3 reads CASRRLAGERETQYF. CDR3 nucleotides: TGTGCCAGCAGAAGACTAGCGGGAGAGAGAGAGACCCAGTACTTC.

CDR3 sequence (DNA): TGTGCCAGCAGCCCGACAGGGGGCTTCTACAATGAGCAGTTCTTC. Its translation is CASSPTGGFYNEQFF. This sequence joins TRBV14 and TRBJ2-1, with 10 positions matching TRBD1. This CDR3 comprises 15 residues. V trimming: 4 bases; J trimming: 3 bases; junction bases outside the gene matches: 3. Germline V gene sequence: CDR1 SGHDN, CDR2 FVKESK. The variable domain in full, completed from reference TRBV14 and TRBJ2-1, reads EAGVTQFPSHSVIEKGQTVTLRCDPISGHDNLYWYRRVMGKEIKFLLHFVKESKQDESGMPNNRFLAERTGGTYSTLKVQPAELEDSGVYFCASSPTGGFYNEQFFGPGTRLTVL.

This clone turned up a few times. The chain is built from TRBV11-2 and TRBJ2-1; perhaps TRBD2 as D (5 bases). CDR1 is SGHAT, CDR2 FQNNGV, per germline. Trimming removed 4 bases at V and 5 bases at J, with 15 bases between. The CDR3 totals 15 residues. The CDR3 nucleotides read TGTGCCAGCAGCTACGGGGTCAACGGTGACAATGAGCAGTTCTTC. Residues: CASSYGVNGDNEQFF.

This clone appeared once. The chain recombines TRBV18 with TRBJ2-3; D unclear. Trimming shortened V by 2 bases and J by 0 bases, and 12 bases separated the two germline ends. This CDR3 has 16 amino acids. The V gene's germline CDR1 is KGHSH and CDR2 LQKENI. Written as DNA, the CDR3 is TGTGCCAGCTCACCAATGCCAGCAGGAAGCACAGATACGCAGTATTTT. It is translated as CASSPMPAGSTDTQYF.